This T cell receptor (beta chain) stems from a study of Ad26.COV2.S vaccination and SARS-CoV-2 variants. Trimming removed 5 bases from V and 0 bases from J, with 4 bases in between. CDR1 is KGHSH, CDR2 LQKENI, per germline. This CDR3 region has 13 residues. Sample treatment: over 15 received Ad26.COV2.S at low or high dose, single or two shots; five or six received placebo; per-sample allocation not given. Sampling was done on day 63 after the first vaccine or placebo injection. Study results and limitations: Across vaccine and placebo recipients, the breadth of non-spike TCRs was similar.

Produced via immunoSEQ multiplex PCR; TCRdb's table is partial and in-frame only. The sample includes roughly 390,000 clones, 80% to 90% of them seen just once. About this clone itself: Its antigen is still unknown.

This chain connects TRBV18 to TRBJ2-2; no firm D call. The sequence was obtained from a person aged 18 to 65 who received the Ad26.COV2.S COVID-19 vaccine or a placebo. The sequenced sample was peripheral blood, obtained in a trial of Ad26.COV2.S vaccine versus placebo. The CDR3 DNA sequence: TGTGCCAGCTCATCGCCGAACACCGGGGAGCTGTTTTTT. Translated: CASSSPNTGELFF.